This record concerns one TCR beta chain sequence. What it binds is unknown. This specimen belongs to a study of Ad26.COV2.S vaccination and SARS-CoV-2 variants. Overall study: Once, or twice with 56 days between doses, Ad26.COV2.S was given intramuscularly.

Study-level points and caveats: Recipients of either vaccine or placebo displayed similar breadth of non-spike TCRs. People given the vaccine had a wider spike-specific TCR breadth than placebo recipients did.

Stated treatment: around 19 received Ad26.COV2.S at low or high dose, single or two shots; several received placebo; per-sample allocation not given. Sampling was done on day 63 after the first vaccine or placebo injection. The V gene lost 4 bases and the J gene lost 6 bases, with 15 bases spanning the gap. The CDR3 contains 15 residues. CDR1 is LGHNT and CDR2 is FRNRAP in the germline V gene. The repertoire was sequenced with immunoSEQ multiplex PCR; TCRdb's copy has only in-frame clones and lacks some. Among over 350,000 clones, about 85% were seen once, and the ten largest hold 3.5%. The source is a person between 18 and 59 years old who received the Ad26.COV2.S COVID-19 vaccine or a placebo. The J gene is TRBJ2-2, the V gene TRBV12-5; tentatively, D is TRBD1 (6 bases). The sample consisted of peripheral blood, taken in a trial of Ad26.COV2.S vaccine versus placebo. The CDR3 DNA reads TGTGCTAGTGGTTCCCCAACAGGGCGGGCCGGGGAGCTGTTTTTT. Protein: CASGSPTGRAGELFF.